In its sample, the clone carrying this T cell receptor beta chain was seen a few times. Enrolled through a virtual design, the participants were between 18 and 89 years of age and came from 24 US areas. This record belongs to a study of blood T cell repertoires in COVID-19. Across the whole study: The cDNA or gDNA used as material had been derived from T cells, B-cell-depleted T cells, or PBMCs.

Original methodology: The assay estimated nucleated cells by amplifying reference gene primers. Some clones are missing from TCRdb's copy, which holds only in-frame ones; the method was immunoSEQ multiplex PCR. V and J calls and clone size are given by that table; D and trimming were obtained from the DNA. This sample has 110,000 to 150,000 clones, with about 82% found just once. The specimen was PBMCs or T cells enriched from blood (not recorded which). The sequence was obtained from a woman aged 40 to 50 who had recovered from COVID-19.

The CDR3 DNA follows: TGCGCCAGCAGCTTTGCCCCGGGGGTCGACTACACCTTC. Translation: CASSFAPGVDYTF. The chain has TRBV5-1 and TRBJ1-2; D is perhaps TRBD1 (5 bases). V shed 2 bases and J shed 10 bases, with 15 bases lying between them. Germline loops: CDR1 SGHRS, CDR2 YFSETQ. The CDR3 spans 13 residues. The complete variable domain, with remaining parts taken from reference TRBV5-1 and TRBJ1-2, reads KAGVTQTPRYLIKTRGQQVTLSCSPISGHRSVSWYQQTPGQGLQFLFEYFSETQRNKGNFPGRFSGRQFSNSRSEMNVSTLELGDSALYLCASSFAPGVDYTFGSGTRLTVV.